This entry lists 27 T cell receptor beta chains sequenced from one sample in a study of T-cell reconstitution after alpha-beta-depleted transplantation in children. The authors prepared the TCRbeta library with unique molecular identifiers. In TCRdb, the PCR reads were re-called with MiXCR into one record per CDR3 protein. The table lists about 260,000 distinct CDR3 sequences, around 10% of them singletons. Sequences were derived from peripheral blood, sampled 180 days after TCRalphabeta/CD19-depleted stem cell transplant. All receptors come from a male patient aged 2 to 10 who had a stem cell transplant for chronic granulomatous disease, so the T cells may come from the graft donor.

This clonotype was observed many times. V and J are TRBV28 and TRBJ2-2; TRBD2 might be the D (7 bases). CDR1 is MDHEN, CDR2 SYDVKM, per germline. This CDR3 has 16 amino acids. The V gene lost 9 bases and the J gene lost 1 base, with 18 bases spanning the gap. CDR3 DNA: TGTGCCAGTAATCGTAGGGGGGGATTGAACACCGGGGAGCTGTTTTTT. Its protein is CASNRRGGLNTGELFF.

This clonotype appeared many times. The chain has TRBV7-8 and TRBJ1-5; no firm D call. The CDR3 extends over 14 amino acids. V dropped 3 bases and J dropped 4 bases, with 10 bases sitting between them. The germline gives CDR1 SGHVS, CDR2 FQNEAQ. DNA for the CDR3: TGTGCCAGCAGCTTCCAATTTGGGAATCAGCCCCAGCATTTT. This codes for CASSFQFGNQPQHF.

This clonotype came up many times. The chain uses TRBV29-1 and TRBJ1-1, with TRBD1 as a possible D gene (5 bases). From germline, CDR1 is SQVTM and CDR2 ANQGSEA. V was pared by 6 bases and J by 2 bases, with 13 bases between. CDR3 size: 13 residues. The CDR3 region has the DNA TGCAGCGTGCATGAGAGGGGAAACACTGAAGCTTTCTTT. Its protein is CSVHERGNTEAFF.

There are a few counts of this clonotype. This CDR3 is CASSFLGGSYNEQFF. CDR3 in DNA: TGCGCCAGCAGCTTTTTAGGAGGGAGTTACAATGAGCAGTTCTTC. J is TRBJ2-1 and V is TRBV5-1, with D possibly being TRBD2 (6 bases). Trimming shortened V by 2 bases and J by 4 bases, and 13 bases separated the two germline ends. Germline assignment: CDR1 SGHRS and CDR2 YFSETQ. The CDR3 sequence is 15 residues long.

This clonotype was recorded many times. V usage is TRBV7-8 and J usage is TRBJ2-6; D unclear. Germline values: CDR1 SGHVS, CDR2 FQNEAQ. The CDR3 length is 18 residues. V dropped 2 bases and J dropped 0 bases, with 14 bases sitting between them. The chain's CDR3 is CASSLPPRRLSGANVLTF. For the CDR3, the DNA is TGTGCCAGCAGCTTACCCCCTAGGCGGCTCTCTGGGGCCAACGTCCTGACTTTC.

This clonotype has a count of ten or more. V is TRBV12-3 or TRBV12-4 and J is TRBJ2-2; 7 bases match TRBD2. The trim removed 5 bases at V and 1 base at J, leaving 4 bases unmatched. The CDR3 covers 15 residues. CDR3 loop: CASSGLAVNTGELFF. The CDR3 DNA reads TGTGCCAGCAGTGGGCTAGCGGTGAACACCGGGGAGCTGTTTTTT.

About this clonotype itself: This clone may be a read error of a much larger clone one base away. The chain is built from TRBV5-5 and TRBJ2-2, with unresolved D. Trimming pared 0 bases from V and 5 bases from J, leaving 11 bases between. The CDR3 length is 15 residues. Per the germline V gene, CDR1 is SGHKS and CDR2 is YYEKEE (reference sequence). In nucleotides, the CDR3 is TGTGCCAGCAGCTTGGCCCACAGAGAAACCGGGGAGCTGTTTTTT. Protein product: CASSLAHRETGELFF.

This clonotype was detected many times. The DNA for the CDR3 is TGTGCCAGCAGTCCCCCCCGTGTGCTCGGGAGCAAGCCCTACGAGCAGTACTTC. Residues: CASSPPRVLGSKPYEQYF. This chain connects TRBV28 to TRBJ2-7; D is possibly TRBD2 (6 bases). Germline CDR1 and CDR2: MDHEN and SYDVKM. V lost 5 bases to trimming and J lost 2 bases, with 25 bases between them. This CDR3 is 18 amino acids long. Filled out from reference TRBV28 and TRBJ2-7, the complete variable domain reads DVKVTQSSRYLVKRTGEKVFLECVQDMDHENMFWYRQDPGLGLRLIYFSYDVKMKEKGDIPEGYSVSREKKERFSLILESASTNQTSMYLCASSPPRVLGSKPYEQYFGPGTRLTVT.

This clonotype was seen at least ten times. The CDR3 nucleotides read TGTGCCAGCAGCCAAGTAACCGTGATAGCGGGAGGGAACACCGGGGAGCTGTTTTTT. This encodes CASSQVTVIAGGNTGELFF. The J gene is TRBJ2-2, the V gene TRBV4-2; 10 bases line up with TRBD2. The CDR3 has 19 amino acids. Trimming took 1 base from V and 1 from J; bases not matched to a gene: 9. Germline V lookup: CDR1 LGHNA, CDR2 YNFKEQ.

This rearrangement joins TRBV14 to TRBJ1-2; D gene ambiguous. CDR1 SGHDN and CDR2 FVKESK come from the germline V gene. This CDR3 is built from 14 residues. Trimming took off 1 base at V and 4 bases at J, with 10 bases between the two ends. The CDR3 bases are TGTGCCAGCAGCCAAGGGACCCACTTCTATGGCTACACCTTC. This gives the protein CASSQGTHFYGYTF.

This clonotype was found many times. The V call is TRBV5-1, the J call TRBJ2-3; D unresolved. V was clipped by 3 bases and J by 5 bases, with 10 bases between them. Germline V gene lookup returns CDR1 SGHRS and CDR2 YFSETQ. This CDR3 has 13 residues. This CDR3 reads CASSSWALDTQYF. The CDR3 DNA is TGCGCCAGCAGCTCCTGGGCGTTAGATACGCAGTATTTT.

In this sample, this clonotype turned up many times. V and J are TRBV20-1 and TRBJ2-7; 9 nucleotides line up with TRBD1. The ends lost 6 bases at V and 5 bases at J; junction bases unmatched: 8. This CDR3 contains 13 residues. Germline CDR1 is DFQATT and CDR2 is SNEGSKA (reference sequence). The CDR3 reads CSAPGTGINEQYF. CDR3 DNA sequence: TGCAGTGCCCCCGGGACAGGGATCAACGAGCAGTACTTC.

At least ten counts were recorded for this clonotype. This rearrangement joins TRBV7-2 to TRBJ2-7; no definite D call. The V gene's germline CDR1 is SGHTA and CDR2 FQGNSA. The CDR3 loop spans 16 amino acids. Trimming shortened V by 3 bases and J by 1 base, and 16 bases separated the two germline ends. The CDR3 sequence is CASSLRGFTISYEQYF. DNA of the CDR3: TGTGCCAGCAGCTTGCGCGGTTTCACGATTTCCTACGAGCAGTACTTC. Variable domain in full (rest from reference TRBV7-2 and TRBJ2-7): GAGVSQSPSNKVTEKGKDVELRCDPISGHTALYWYRQSLGQGLEFLIYFQGNSAPDKSGLPSDRFSAERTGGSVSTLTIQRTQQEDSAVYLCASSLRGFTISYEQYFGPGTRLTVT.

In the case of this clonotype: Since a much larger clone is just one base distant, this may be a read error. The chain combines TRBV25-1 with TRBJ2-1, with 8 nucleotides matching TRBD2. CDR1 and CDR2 from the germline V gene are MGHDK and SYGVNS. The length of the CDR3 is 15 residues. CDR3 bases: TGTGCCAGCAGTGGAAGCGGGAGAAATCGCTATGAGCGGTTCTTC. This encodes CASSGSGRNRYERFF.

This clonotype turned up a few times. This sequence joins TRBV18 and TRBJ2-3; a weak D match, TRBD2 (5 bases). The CDR3 length is 13 residues. CDR1 and CDR2 (germline): KGHSH, LQKENI. V lost 5 bases to trimming and J lost 6 bases, with 12 bases between them. CDR3: CASSIGSVDTQYF. CDR3 in DNA: TGTGCCAGCTCAATTGGGAGCGTCGATACGCAGTATTTT.

This clonotype was picked up many times. The chain carries TRBV9 and TRBJ2-1, with 10 bases lining up with TRBD2. J lost 7 bases, V lost 0 bases, and 4 bases had no gene match. The germline gives CDR1 SGDLS, CDR2 YYNGEE. The length of the CDR3 is 15 residues. CDR3 loop: CASSVALAGDNEQFF. CDR3 sequence (DNA): TGTGCCAGCAGCGTAGCTCTAGCGGGAGATAATGAGCAGTTCTTC. The full variable domain, completed using reference TRBV9 and TRBJ2-1, is DSGVTQTPKHLITATGQRVTLRCSPRSGDLSVYWYQQSLDQGLQFLIQYYNGEERAKGNILERFSAQQFPDLHSELNLSSLELGDSALYFCASSVALAGDNEQFFGPGTRLTVL.

This clonotype was picked up many times. J is TRBJ2-5 and V is TRBV5-6; D is possibly TRBD1 (6 bases). This CDR3 is 13 amino acids long. CDR1 is SGHDT and CDR2 is YYEEEE in the germline V gene. The V end was cut by 5 bases, the J end by 2 bases, with 10 bases between. The CDR3 loop is CASRYGQQETQYF. The CDR3 DNA sequence: TGTGCCAGCAGATACGGACAGCAAGAGACCCAGTACTTC.

This clonotype has a count of ten or more. The gene calls are TRBV15 and TRBJ1-2; tentatively, D is TRBD1 (6 bases). V lost 1 base, J lost 6 bases, and 15 bases lay in between. CDR3 length: 15 amino acids. In germline, CDR1 is LNHNV, CDR2 YYDKDF (reference sequence). CDR3 coding DNA: TGTGCCACCAGCAGAGTCCTCGGGGGGCGGGATGGCTACACCTTC. Its protein is CATSRVLGGRDGYTF. Full variable domain (outside the CDR3, taken from reference TRBV15 and TRBJ1-2): DAMVIQNPRYQVTQFGKPVTLSCSQTLNHNVMYWYQQKSSQAPKLLFHYYDKDFNNEADTPDNFQSRRPNTSFCFLDIRSPGLGDTAMYLCATSRVLGGRDGYTFGSGTRLTVV.

There are many counts of this clonotype. The rearrangement joins TRBV5-6 to TRBJ2-7; TRBD1 agrees at 7 bases. The CDR3 is 15 residues long. Germline V gene data show CDR1 as SGHDT and CDR2 as YYEEEE. The V gene end was trimmed by 1 base and the J gene end by 3 bases; junction bases not matched to a gene: 7. The DNA of the CDR3 is TGTGCCAGCAGCTTGCGTCAGGGGGTAGTCTACGAGCAGTACTTC. It yields the protein CASSLRQGVVYEQYF.

This clonotype appeared many times. This chain joins TRBV20-1 and TRBJ2-3; no definite D call. V was trimmed by 5 bases and J by 4 bases, leaving 7 bases between them. The CDR3 totals 11 residues. The V gene's germline CDR1 is DFQATT and CDR2 SNEGSKA (reference sequence). The CDR3 protein is CSAPGSDTQYF. In nucleotides, the CDR3 is TGCAGTGCTCCCGGGTCAGATACGCAGTATTTT.

Many counts were recorded for this clonotype. The chain links TRBV20-1 to TRBJ2-2, with D possibly being TRBD2 (5 bases). The CDR3 totals 18 residues. Trimming removed 1 base from V and 3 bases from J, with 21 bases in between. CDR1 is DFQATT and CDR2 is SNEGSKA in the germline V gene (reference sequence). Written as DNA, the CDR3 is TGCAGTGCTAGAGTCTTATCGCAAACGGGATGGTACACCGGGGAGCTGTTTTTT. Residues: CSARVLSQTGWYTGELFF.

In this sample, this clonotype turned up many times. The chain uses TRBV20-1 and TRBJ2-1, with TRBD2 identical over 8 bases. Germline assignment: CDR1 DFQATT and CDR2 SNEGSKA (reference sequence). This CDR3 region has 17 residues. V shed 0 bases, J shed 1 base, and the junction held 8 bases outside the gene matches. The CDR3 region has the DNA TGCAGTGCTAGAGATCGTAACCTAGCGGGTTCCTACAATGAGCAGTTCTTC. Protein sequence: CSARDRNLAGSYNEQFF.

With respect to this clonotype: An end of the junction differs from the germline gene, which may be a read error. This chain connects TRBV20-1 to TRBJ1-2, with 8 bases identical to TRBD1. Germline-derived CDR1 and CDR2 are DFQATT and SNEGSKA (reference sequence). This CDR3 region has 14 residues. CDR3 DNA sequence: TGCAGTGCTAGGGAGTCAGGGGGCCCGTATGGCCACACCTTC. As protein: CSARESGGPYGHTF.

This clonotype was detected many times. The chain joins TRBV20-1 to TRBJ2-7; D is uncertain. Germline V gene data show CDR1 as DFQATT and CDR2 as SNEGSKA (reference sequence). The V end lost 4 bases, the J end lost 3 bases, and 10 bases lay between the germline ends. This CDR3 is 12 amino acids long. Written as DNA, the CDR3 is TGCAGTGCTAATATCGTAGACTACGAGCAGTACTTC. As protein: CSANIVDYEQYF.

The V call is TRBV19, the J call TRBJ2-3; 14 bases fit TRBD2. The CDR3 has 15 amino acids. The J segment lost 6 bases and the V segment lost 4 bases, leaving 3 bases of the junction unmatched. Germline V gives CDR1 LNHDA, CDR2 SQIVND (reference sequence). The DNA of the CDR3 is TGTGCCAGTAGTACGCGACTAGCGGGAGGGGATACGCAGTATTTT. This encodes CASSTRLAGGDTQYF. Supplemented by reference TRBV19 and TRBJ2-3, the full variable domain reads DGGITQSPKYLFRKEGQNVTLSCEQNLNHDAMYWYRQDPGQGLRLIYYSQIVNDFQKGDIAEGYSVSREKKESFPLTVTSAQKNPTAFYLCASSTRLAGGDTQYFGPGTRLTVL.

This clonotype showed up many times. The chain couples TRBV6-2 or TRBV6-3 to TRBJ2-1; 10 nucleotides match TRBD2. CDR1 is MNHEY, CDR2 SVGEGT, per germline. J lost 5 bases, V lost 7 bases, and 8 bases had no gene match. The CDR3 consists of 15 residues. The CDR3 DNA reads as TGTGCCAGCATTAATAGCGGGGGGACCCACAATGAGCAGTTCTTC. Translated, it gives CASINSGGTHNEQFF.

This clonotype was recorded many times. The rearrangement joins TRBV29-1 to TRBJ2-4; the D gene is possibly TRBD1 (6 bases). Germline values: CDR1 SQVTM, CDR2 ANQGSEA. The CDR3 length is 13 residues. The germline V and J ends were trimmed by 6 bases and 7 bases, with 16 bases remaining between them. The CDR3 region is CSVISDSENIQYF. CDR3 nucleotide sequence: TGCAGCGTGATATCGGACAGTGAGAACATTCAGTACTTC.